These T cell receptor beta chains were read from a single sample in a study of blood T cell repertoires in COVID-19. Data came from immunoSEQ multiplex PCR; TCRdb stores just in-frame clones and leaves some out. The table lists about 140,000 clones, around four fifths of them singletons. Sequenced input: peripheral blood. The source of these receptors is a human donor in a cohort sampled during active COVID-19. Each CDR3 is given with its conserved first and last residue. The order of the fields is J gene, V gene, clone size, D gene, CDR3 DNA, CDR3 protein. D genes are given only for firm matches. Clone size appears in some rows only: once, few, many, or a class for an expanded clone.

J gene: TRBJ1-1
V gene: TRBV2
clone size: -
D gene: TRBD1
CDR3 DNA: TGTGCCAGCACCAAGGACAGGGGGAACACTGAAGCTTTCTTT
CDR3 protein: CASTKDRGNTEAFF

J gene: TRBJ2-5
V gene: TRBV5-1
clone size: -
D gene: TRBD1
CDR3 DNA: TGCGCCAGCAGACCCACCGGGACAGGGGGCGGGACCCAGTACTTC
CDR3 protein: CASRPTGTGGGTQYF

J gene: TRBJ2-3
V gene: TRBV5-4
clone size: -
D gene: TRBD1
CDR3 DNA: TGTGCCAGCAGCTTGGGGGGACAGGGCACAGATACGCAGTATTTT
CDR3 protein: CASSLGGQGTDTQYF

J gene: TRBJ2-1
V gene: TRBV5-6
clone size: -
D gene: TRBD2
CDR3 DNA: TGTGCCAGCAGCTTGGATACTAGCGAGAATGAGCAGTTCTTC
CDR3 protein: CASSLDTSENEQFF

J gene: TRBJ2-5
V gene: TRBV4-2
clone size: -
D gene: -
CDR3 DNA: TGTGCCAGCAGCCAAGAGGCTAGTCGAGGAGAGACCCAGTACTTC
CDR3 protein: CASSQEASRGETQYF

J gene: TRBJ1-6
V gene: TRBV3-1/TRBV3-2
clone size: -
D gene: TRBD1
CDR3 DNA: TGTGCCAGCAGCCGCGTCGGACAGGCAAATTCACCCCTCCACTTT
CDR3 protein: CASSRVGQANSPLHF

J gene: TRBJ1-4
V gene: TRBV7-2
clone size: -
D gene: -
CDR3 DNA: TGTGCCAGCAGCTTGGGGGGGCCAAATGAAAAACTGTTTTTT
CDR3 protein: CASSLGGPNEKLFF

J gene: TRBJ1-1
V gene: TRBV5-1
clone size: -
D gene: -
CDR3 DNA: TGCGCCAGCAGCTTGTCTTCCACTGAAGCTTTCTTT
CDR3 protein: CASSLSSTEAFF

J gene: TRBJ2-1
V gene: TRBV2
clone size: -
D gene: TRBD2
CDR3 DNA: TGTGCCAGCGGAAGCGGGGCCCCCGGGGAAGAGCAGTTCTTC
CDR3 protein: CASGSGAPGEEQFF

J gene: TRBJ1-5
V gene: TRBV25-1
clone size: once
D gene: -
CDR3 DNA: TGTGCCAGCAGTGTAAGGACAGCCAATCAGCCCCAGCATTTT
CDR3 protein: CASSVRTANQPQHF

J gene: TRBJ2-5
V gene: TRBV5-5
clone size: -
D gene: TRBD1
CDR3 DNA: TGTGCCAGCAGCTCCACCGGGACAGCTCAAGAGACCCAGTACTTC
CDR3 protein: CASSSTGTAQETQYF

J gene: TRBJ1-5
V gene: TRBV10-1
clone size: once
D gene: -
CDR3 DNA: TGCGCCAGCAGTGGGGCCCCCAATCAGCCCCAGCATTTT
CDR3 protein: CASSGAPNQPQHF

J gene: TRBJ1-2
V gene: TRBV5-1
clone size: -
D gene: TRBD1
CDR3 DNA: TGCGCCAGCAGCCTGGGAGGGGGCGAGTACAAGAGCTACACCTTC
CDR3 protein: CASSLGGGEYKSYTF

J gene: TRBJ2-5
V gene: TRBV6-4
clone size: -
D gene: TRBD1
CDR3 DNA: TGTGCCAGCAGTGAAGGTGGACAGGCACAAGAGACCCAGTACTTC
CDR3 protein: CASSEGGQAQETQYF

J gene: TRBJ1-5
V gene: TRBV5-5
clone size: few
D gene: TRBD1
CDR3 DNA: TGTGCCAGCAGCTGGAACGACAGGGCGAGCAATCAGCCCCAGCATTTT
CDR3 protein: CASSWNDRASNQPQHF

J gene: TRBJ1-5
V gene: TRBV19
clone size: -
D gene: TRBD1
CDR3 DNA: TGTGCCAGTAATACCGGGACAGGGGGCGGTCAGCCCCAGCATTTT
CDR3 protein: CASNTGTGGGQPQHF

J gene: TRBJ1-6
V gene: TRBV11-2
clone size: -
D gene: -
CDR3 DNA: TGTGCCAGCAGCTTAGGGGCTTGGTCACCCCTCCACTTT
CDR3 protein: CASSLGAWSPLHF

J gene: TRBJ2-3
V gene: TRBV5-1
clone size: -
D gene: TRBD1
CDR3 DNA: TGCGCCAGCAGCTTCGACAGGGGTATAGATACGCAGTATTTT
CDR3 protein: CASSFDRGIDTQYF

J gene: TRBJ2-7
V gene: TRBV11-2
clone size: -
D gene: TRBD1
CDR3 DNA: TGTGCCAGCAGCTCGGTCGGGACAGGGACCTACGAGCAGTACTTC
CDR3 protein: CASSSVGTGTYEQYF

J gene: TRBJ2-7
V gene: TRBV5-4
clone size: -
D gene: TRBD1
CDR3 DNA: TGTGCCAGCAGCCCCCGACAGGGAACCTACGAGCAGTACTTC
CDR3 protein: CASSPRQGTYEQYF

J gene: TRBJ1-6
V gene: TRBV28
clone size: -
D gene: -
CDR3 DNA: TGTGCCAGCGGTGACAGAAACAATTCACCCCTCCACTTT
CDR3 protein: CASGDRNNSPLHF

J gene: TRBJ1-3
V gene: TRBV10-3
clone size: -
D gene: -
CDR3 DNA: TGTGCCATCAGTGAGTCCGGGGGAACGGGAAACACCATATATTTT
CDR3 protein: CAISESGGTGNTIYF

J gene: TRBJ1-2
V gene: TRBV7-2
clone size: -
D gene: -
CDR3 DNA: TGTGCCAGCAGCCCCCAGAGGGAGGACTATGGCTACACCTTC
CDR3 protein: CASSPQREDYGYTF

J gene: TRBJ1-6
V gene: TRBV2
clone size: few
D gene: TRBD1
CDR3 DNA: TGTGCCAGCAGCGGGACAGGATATTCACCCCTCCACTTT
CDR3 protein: CASSGTGYSPLHF